This TCR beta chain came from a study of Ad26.COV2.S vaccination and SARS-CoV-2 variants. Study overall: It was the COV1001 Ad26.COV2.S trial arm that included the donor.

There are 15 residues in the CDR3. The V end was cut by 0 bases, the J end by 14 bases, with 22 bases between. CDR1 is MGHRA, CDR2 YSYEKL, per germline. Study-level points and caveats: Possibly, TCR breadth and depth analyses underestimated total T cell responses. Higher spike-specific TCR breadth was found in vaccine recipients than in placebo recipients.

Noted treatment: roughly 18 received Ad26.COV2.S at low or high dose, single or two shots; about 5 received placebo; per-sample allocation not given. All samples were drawn on day 63, counting from the first vaccine or placebo injection. The shot given was an Ad26 vector that makes Wuhan-strain SARS-CoV-2 spike. Concerning this clone itself: No antigen is known for it.

The repertoire was sequenced with immunoSEQ multiplex PCR; TCRdb's copy has only in-frame clones and lacks some. Seen here are roughly 250,000 clones, around nine tenths observed once, and the top ten hold nearly 3%. The sequence was obtained from a person between 18 and 65 years old who received the Ad26.COV2.S COVID-19 vaccine or a placebo. J is TRBJ1-2 and V is TRBV4-1, with unresolved D. The source material was peripheral blood, sampled in a trial of Ad26.COV2.S vaccine versus placebo. The CDR3 DNA is TGCGCCAGCAGCCAAGATATGGGGAAACTCGACGTAGGGACCTTC. This encodes CASSQDMGKLDVGTF.